This TCR beta chain came from a study of beta chain features in type 1 diabetes. This clone has a handful of counts. As every portion of the isolated RNA was reverse transcribed, the sequencing read expressed TCRB transcripts. This table comes from immunoSEQ multiplex PCR, and its TCRdb copy is limited to in-frame clones, with some not included. The sample shows 300,000 to 350,000 clones, about 20% of them seen only once. V was clipped by 0 bases and J by 0 bases; unmatched bases: 4. This CDR3 is 16 amino acids long. CDR1 is SGHRS, CDR2 YFSETQ, per germline. The sequenced material came from naive CD4+ T cells from blood. The chain links TRBV5-1 to TRBJ2-3; TRBD2 matches at 7 bases. This clonotype originated in a woman under 30 in good health. The CDR3 region is CASSLANSGSTDTQYF. CDR3 coding DNA: TGCGCCAGCAGCTTGGCCAATAGCGGGAGCACAGATACGCAGTATTTT.